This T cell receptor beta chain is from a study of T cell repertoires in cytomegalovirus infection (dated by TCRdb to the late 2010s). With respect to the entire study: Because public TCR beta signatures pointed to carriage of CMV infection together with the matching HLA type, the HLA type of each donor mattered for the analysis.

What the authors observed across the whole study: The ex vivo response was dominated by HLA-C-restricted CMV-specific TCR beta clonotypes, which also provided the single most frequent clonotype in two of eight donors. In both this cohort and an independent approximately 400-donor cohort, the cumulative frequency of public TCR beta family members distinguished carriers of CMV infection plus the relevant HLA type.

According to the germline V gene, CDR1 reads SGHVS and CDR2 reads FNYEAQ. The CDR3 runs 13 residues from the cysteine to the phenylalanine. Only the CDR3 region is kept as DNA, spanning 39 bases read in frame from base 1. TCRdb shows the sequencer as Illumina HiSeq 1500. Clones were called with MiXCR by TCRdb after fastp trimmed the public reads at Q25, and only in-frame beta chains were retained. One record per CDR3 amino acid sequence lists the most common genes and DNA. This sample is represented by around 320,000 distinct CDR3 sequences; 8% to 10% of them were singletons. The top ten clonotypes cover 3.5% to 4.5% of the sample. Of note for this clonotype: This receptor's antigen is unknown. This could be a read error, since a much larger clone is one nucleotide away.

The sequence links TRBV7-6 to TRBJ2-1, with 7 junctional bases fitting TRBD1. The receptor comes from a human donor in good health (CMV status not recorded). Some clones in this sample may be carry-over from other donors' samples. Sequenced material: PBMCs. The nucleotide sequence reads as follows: TGTGCCAGCAGCTTAAAGGGGGCGAATGAGAAGTTCTTC. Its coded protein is CASSLKGANEKFF.